This T cell receptor beta chain emerged from a study of T-cell reconstitution after alpha-beta-depleted transplantation in children. Study observations and caveats: Two months or so post-transplant, alpha-beta T cells reportedly derived from several hundred expanded graft clones.

On this clonotype: Its antigen remains unidentified.

V dropped 3 bases and J dropped 4 bases, with 17 bases sitting between them. The CDR3 has 15 amino acids. Germline CDR1 and CDR2: DFQATT and SNEGSKA (reference sequence). Unique molecular identifiers featured in how the TCRbeta library was prepared. TCRdb analysed the PCR reads with MiXCR anew, one entry per CDR3 protein. The sample holds about 200,000 distinct CDR3 sequences, more than 15% seen once. The sequence derives from a male patient aged 2 to 10 who had a stem cell transplant for acute lymphoblastic leukemia, so the T cells may come from the graft donor. This rearrangement joins TRBV20-1 to TRBJ2-3, with a weak D call TRBD1 (6 bases). Specimen: PBMCs, mostly from graft donor cells, collected 360 days after TCRalphabeta/CD19-depleted stem cell transplant. CDR3 DNA sequence: TGCAGTGCTAGCGAGGCCAGGGGTGGGGCAGATACGCAGTATTTT. Residues: CSASEARGGADTQYF.